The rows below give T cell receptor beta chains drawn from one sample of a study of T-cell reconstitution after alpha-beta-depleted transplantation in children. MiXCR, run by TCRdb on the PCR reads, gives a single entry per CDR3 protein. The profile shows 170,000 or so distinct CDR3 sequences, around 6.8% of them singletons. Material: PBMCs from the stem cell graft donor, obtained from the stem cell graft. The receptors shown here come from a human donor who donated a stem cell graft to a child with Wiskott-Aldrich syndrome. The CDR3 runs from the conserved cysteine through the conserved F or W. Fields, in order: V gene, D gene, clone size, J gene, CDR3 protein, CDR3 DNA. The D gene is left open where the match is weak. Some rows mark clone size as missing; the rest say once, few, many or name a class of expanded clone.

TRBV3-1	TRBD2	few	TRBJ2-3	CASSLLWASGGGSTDTQYF	TGTGCCAGCAGCCTCCTATGGGCTAGCGGGGGAGGTAGCACAGATACGCAGTATTTT
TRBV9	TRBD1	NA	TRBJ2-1	CASSPGTEPWGQFF	TGTGCCAGCAGCCCCGGGACAGAACCCTGGGGGCAGTTCTTC
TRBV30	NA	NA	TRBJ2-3	CAWSRSLIPDTQYF	TGTGCCTGGAGTAGGAGTTTAATACCGGATACGCAGTATTTT
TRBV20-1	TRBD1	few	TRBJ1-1	CSARAPGGLDTEAFF	TGCAGTGCTAGAGCTCCAGGGGGCTTGGACACTGAAGCTTTCTTT
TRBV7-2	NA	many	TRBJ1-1	CASSPGTLTVGFF	TGTGCCAGCAGCCCCGGGACACTGACAGTCGGTTTCTTT
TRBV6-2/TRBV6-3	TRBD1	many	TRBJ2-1	CASSGTGSYNEQFF	TGTGCCAGTTCGGGGACAGGGTCTTACAATGAGCAGTTCTTC
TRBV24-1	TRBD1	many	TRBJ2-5	CATSDLTGDYQETQYF	TGTGCCACCAGTGATTTGACAGGGGATTACCAAGAGACCCAGTACTTC
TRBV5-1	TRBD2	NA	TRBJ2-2	CASSLALAGGPVPGELIF	TGCGCCAGCAGCTTGGCGCTAGCGGGAGGGCCGGTCCCCGGGGAGCTGATTTTT
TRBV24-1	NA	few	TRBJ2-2	CATSSVWLGNTGELFF	TGTGCCACTAGTAGTGTGTGGTTGGGAAACACCGGGGAGCTGTTTTTT
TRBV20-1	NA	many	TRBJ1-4	CSARDGMDGGEKLFF	TGCAGTGCTAGAGATGGGATGGACGGGGGTGAAAAACTGTTTTTT
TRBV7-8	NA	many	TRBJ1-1	CASSISRTPGTEAFF	TGTGCCAGCAGCATCAGTCGGACCCCTGGGACTGAAGCTTTCTTT
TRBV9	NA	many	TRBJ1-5	CASSPQAGRNQPQHF	TGTGCCAGCAGTCCCCAGGCGGGACGCAATCAGCCCCAGCATTTT
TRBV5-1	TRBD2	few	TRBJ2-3	CASSSGPTSGTDTQYF	TGCGCCAGCAGCTCAGGACCGACTAGCGGCACAGATACGCAGTATTTT
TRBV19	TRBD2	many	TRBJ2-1	CASSIGDLGSGRSNEQFF	TGTGCCAGTAGTATAGGGGACCTGGGTAGCGGGAGATCAAATGAGCAGTTCTTC
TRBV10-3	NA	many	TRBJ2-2	CAARTEAHTGELFF	TGTGCCGCCCGGACGGAAGCACACACCGGGGAGCTGTTTTTT
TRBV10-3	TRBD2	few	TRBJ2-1	CAISDGTSGPSSYNEQFF	TGTGCCATCAGTGACGGGACTAGCGGGCCGAGCTCCTACAATGAGCAGTTCTTC
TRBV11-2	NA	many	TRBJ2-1	CASSLEIGSYNEQFF	TGTGCCAGCAGCTTAGAGATTGGCAGCTACAATGAGCAGTTCTTC
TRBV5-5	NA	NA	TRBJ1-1	CASLSRGLDTEAFF	TGTGCCAGCCTATCCCGGGGGCTTGACACTGAAGCTTTCTTT
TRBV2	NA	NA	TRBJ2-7	CASSEYVWGHHYEQYF	TGTGCCAGCAGTGAATACGTCTGGGGTCACCACTACGAGCAGTACTTC
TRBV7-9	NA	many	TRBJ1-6	CASSSRVGAALHF	TGTGCCAGCAGCTCCAGGGTGGGTGCGGCCCTCCACTTT
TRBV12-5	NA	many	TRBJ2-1	CASGLALQGNNEQFF	TGTGCTAGTGGTTTGGCCCTACAGGGTAACAATGAGCAGTTCTTC
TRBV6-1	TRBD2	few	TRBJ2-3	CATGTSGRAPTDTQYF	TGTGCGACCGGGACTAGCGGGAGGGCTCCCACAGATACGCAGTATTTT
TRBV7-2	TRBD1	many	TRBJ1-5	CASTLRQGGPQHF	TGTGCCAGCACCCTAAGACAGGGGGGGCCCCAGCATTTT
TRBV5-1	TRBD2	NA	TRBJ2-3	CASSLPSGITDTQYF	TGCGCCAGCAGCTTGCCTAGCGGGATCACAGATACGCAGTATTTT
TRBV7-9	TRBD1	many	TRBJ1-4	CASSPTDRGREKLFF	TGTGCCAGCAGCCCCACGGACAGGGGGCGTGAAAAACTGTTTTTT
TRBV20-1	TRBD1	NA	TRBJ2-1	CCARDVGGQGAWDEQFF	TGCTGTGCTAGAGATGTGGGGGGACAGGGGGCGTGGGATGAGCAGTTCTTC
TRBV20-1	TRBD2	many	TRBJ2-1	CSARDYRQRLANEQFF	TGCAGTGCTAGAGATTACCGCCAAAGACTAGCGAATGAGCAGTTCTTC
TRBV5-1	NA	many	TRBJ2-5	CASSFRPGALETQYF	TGCGCCAGCAGCTTCAGGCCAGGGGCGCTAGAGACCCAGTACTTC
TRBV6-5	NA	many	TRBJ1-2	CASRASGDRGLYGYTF	TGTGCCAGCAGGGCCTCGGGAGACAGAGGCCTCTATGGCTACACCTTC
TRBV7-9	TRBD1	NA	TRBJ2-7	CASSSPGGPSYEQYF	TGTGCCAGCAGCTCTCCAGGGGGACCCTCCTACGAGCAGTACTTC
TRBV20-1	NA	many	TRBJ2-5	CSARVPGSETQYF	TGCAGTGCTAGAGTACCGGGGTCGGAGACCCAGTACTTC
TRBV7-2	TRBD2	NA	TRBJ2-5	CASSLFLAGMYQETQYF	TGTGCCAGCAGCTTATTTCTAGCGGGAATGTACCAAGAGACCCAGTACTTC
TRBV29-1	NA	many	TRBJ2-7	CSVESGQPYEQYF	TGCAGCGTAGAATCGGGACAACCCTACGAGCAGTACTTC
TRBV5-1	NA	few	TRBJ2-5	CASSSGRFMQETQYF	TGCGCCAGCAGCTCCGGAAGATTTATGCAAGAGACCCAGTACTTC
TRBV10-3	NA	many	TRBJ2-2	CAITPRVGELFF	TGTGCCATCACCCCCCGAGTTGGGGAGCTGTTTTTT
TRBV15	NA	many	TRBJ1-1	CATSRRPVTLNTEAFF	TGTGCCACCAGCCGACGGCCGGTGACACTGAACACTGAAGCTTTCTTT
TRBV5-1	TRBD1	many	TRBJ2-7	CASSSPPSGQGKASYEQYF	TGCGCCAGCAGTTCCCCACCGAGTGGACAGGGAAAAGCCTCCTACGAGCAGTACTTC
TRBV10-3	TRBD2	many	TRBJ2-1	CAISSGARDNYNEQFF	TGTGCCATCAGCAGCGGGGCCCGGGATAACTACAATGAGCAGTTCTTC
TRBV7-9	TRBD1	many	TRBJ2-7	CASSLGTGDPYEQYF	TGTGCCAGCAGCTTAGGGACAGGGGATCCCTACGAGCAGTACTTC
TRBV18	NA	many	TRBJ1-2	CASSPQDNYGYTF	TGTGCCAGCTCACCACAGGATAACTATGGCTACACCTTC
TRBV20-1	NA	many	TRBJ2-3	CSAHGTGADTQYF	TGCAGTGCTCACGGGACGGGCGCAGATACGCAGTATTTT
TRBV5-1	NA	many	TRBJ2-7	CASRLGGPSYEQYF	TGCGCCAGCAGGTTGGGGGGCCCTTCCTACGAGCAGTACTTC
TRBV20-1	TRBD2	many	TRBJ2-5	CSARGLAGQETQYF	TGCAGTGCTAGAGGACTAGCGGGGCAAGAGACCCAGTACTTC
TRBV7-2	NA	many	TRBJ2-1	CASSLATGWTGGEQFF	TGTGCCAGCAGCTTAGCGACGGGGTGGACCGGGGGTGAGCAGTTCTTC
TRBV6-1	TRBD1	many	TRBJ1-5	CASSRKQGSNQPQHF	TGTGCCAGCAGCAGAAAACAGGGGAGCAATCAGCCCCAGCATTTT
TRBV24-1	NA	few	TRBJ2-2	CATAPKDTGELFF	TGTGCCACCGCCCCCAAGGACACCGGGGAGCTGTTTTTT
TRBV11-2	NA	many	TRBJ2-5	CASSFPQASGETQYF	TGTGCCAGCAGCTTCCCTCAAGCCTCGGGAGAGACCCAGTACTTC
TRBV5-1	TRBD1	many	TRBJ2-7	CASSLGTGPSYEQYF	TGCGCCAGCAGCTTGGGGACAGGGCCCTCCTACGAGCAGTACTTC
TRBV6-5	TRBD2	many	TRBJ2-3	CASSSGRGVTDTQYF	TGTGCCAGCAGTTCCGGGCGGGGGGTCACAGATACGCAGTATTTT
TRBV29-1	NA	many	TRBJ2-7	CSVTRVGYEQYF	TGCAGCGTAACAAGGGTCGGCTACGAGCAGTACTTC
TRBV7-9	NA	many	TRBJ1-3	CASSLYSGTYGNTIYF	TGTGCCAGCAGCCTATACTCCGGGACATACGGAAACACCATATATTTT
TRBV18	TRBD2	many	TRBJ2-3	CASSPYSSGSTDTQYF	TGTGCCAGCTCACCCTACTCTAGCGGGAGCACAGATACGCAGTATTTT
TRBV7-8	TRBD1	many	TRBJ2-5	CASSTHRDSRETQYF	TGTGCCAGCAGCACACACCGGGACAGCAGGGAGACCCAGTACTTC